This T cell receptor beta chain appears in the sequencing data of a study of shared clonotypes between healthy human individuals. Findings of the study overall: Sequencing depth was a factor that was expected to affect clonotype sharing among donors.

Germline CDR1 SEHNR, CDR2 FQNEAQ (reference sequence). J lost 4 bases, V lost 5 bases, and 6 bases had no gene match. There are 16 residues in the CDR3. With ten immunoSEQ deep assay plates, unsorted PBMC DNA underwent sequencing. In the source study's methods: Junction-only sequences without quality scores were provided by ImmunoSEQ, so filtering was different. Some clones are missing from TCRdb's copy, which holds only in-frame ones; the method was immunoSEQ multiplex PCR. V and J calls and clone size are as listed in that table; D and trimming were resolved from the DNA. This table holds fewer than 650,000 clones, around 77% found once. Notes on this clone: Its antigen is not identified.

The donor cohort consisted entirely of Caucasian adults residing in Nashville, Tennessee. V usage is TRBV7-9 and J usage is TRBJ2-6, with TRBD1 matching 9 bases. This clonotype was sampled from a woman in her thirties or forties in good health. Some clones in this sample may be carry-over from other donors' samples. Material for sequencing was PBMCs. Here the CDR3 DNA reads TGTGCCAGCAGCCCCGGGACAGGGTCCGGGGCCAACGTCCTGACTTTC. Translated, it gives CASSPGTGSGANVLTF.